This TCR beta chain was found in a study of CD8 T cells in ankylosing spondylitis (dated 2017 in TCRdb). With respect to the entire study: To find TCR variants linked to disease, the study profiled T cell receptor beta repertoires in ankylosing spondylitis patients and healthy donors. The full study cohort was made up of about 24 ankylosing spondylitis patients and 108 healthy donors. Samples of peripheral blood were taken, and for ankylosing spondylitis patients, synovial fluid was collected as well. Overall results and qualifications from the work: The disease-linked clones were reported as significantly enriched in matched synovial fluid samples from ankylosing spondylitis patients. Some motif variants had previously been reported in the synovial fluid and blood of reactive arthritis patients, which suggests shared mechanisms of disease initiation. The disease-linked clones had a CD8+ phenotype and were found at relatively low frequencies in peripheral blood. A TCR beta motif made up of fewer than 10 highly homologous amino acid variants appeared to be characteristic of blood from ankylosing spondylitis patients.

Sequencer: Illumina HiSeq 2500. Quantitative 5'-RACE with molecular barcodes was the method used to prepare the TCR beta libraries. The authors' pipeline ran thus. Disease-linked TCR variants were identified with a new computational method built on a probabilistic model of VDJ rearrangement. TCRdb took the public reads, trimmed them with fastp at Q25, ran MiXCR for clone calling and kept in-frame beta chains. Entries that share a CDR3 protein sequence are merged under the most common genes and DNA. Clone size and V and J calls follow TCRdb, not the original study. The sample table shows 350,000 to 400,000 distinct CDR3 sequences, and around 20% are seen once. Around 13% of the sample comes from the top ten. CDR1 LGHDT and CDR2 YNNKEL are derived from the germline V gene (reference sequence). The germline V and J ends show losses of 1 base and 4 bases respectively, and no gene match explains 0 bases of the junction. Spanning cysteine to phenylalanine, the CDR3 consists of 16 amino acids. The CDR3 DNA has 48 bases and is translated from base 1.

As regards this clonotype: What antigen it recognizes has not been identified. One base away there is no much larger clone; base qualities are not given.

The rearranged chain carries TRBV3-1 and TRBJ2-1, and 14 bases in between align with TRBD2. The receptor's source is a male donor with ankylosing spondylitis or in good health (not recorded which). Sample: blood, either unsorted or a sorted T cell fraction (not recorded which). The sequence in DNA is TGTGCCAGCAGCCAAGGACTAGCGGGGGGGTACAATGAGCAGTTCTTC. Its protein is CASSQGLAGGYNEQFF.